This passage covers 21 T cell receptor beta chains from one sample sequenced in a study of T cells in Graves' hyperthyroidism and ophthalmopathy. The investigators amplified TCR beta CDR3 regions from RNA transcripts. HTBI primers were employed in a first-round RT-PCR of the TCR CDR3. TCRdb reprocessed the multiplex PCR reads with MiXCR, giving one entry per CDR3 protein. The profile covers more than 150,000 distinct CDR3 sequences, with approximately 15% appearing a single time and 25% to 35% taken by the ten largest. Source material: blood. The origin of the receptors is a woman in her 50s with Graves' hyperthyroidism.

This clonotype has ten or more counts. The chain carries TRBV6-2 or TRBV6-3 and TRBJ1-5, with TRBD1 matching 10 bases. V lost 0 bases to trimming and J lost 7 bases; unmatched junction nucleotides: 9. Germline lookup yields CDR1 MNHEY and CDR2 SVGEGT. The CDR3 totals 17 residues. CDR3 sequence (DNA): TGTGCCAGCAGTTACTCGCCTTATCGGACAGGGGGACAGCCCCAGCATTTT. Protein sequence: CASSYSPYRTGGQPQHF.

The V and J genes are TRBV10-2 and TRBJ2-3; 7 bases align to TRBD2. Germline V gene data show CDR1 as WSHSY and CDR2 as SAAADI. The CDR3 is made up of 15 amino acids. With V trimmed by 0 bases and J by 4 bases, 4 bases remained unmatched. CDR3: CASSESVAGADTQYF. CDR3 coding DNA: TGCGCCAGCAGTGAGTCAGTTGCGGGGGCAGATACGCAGTATTTT.

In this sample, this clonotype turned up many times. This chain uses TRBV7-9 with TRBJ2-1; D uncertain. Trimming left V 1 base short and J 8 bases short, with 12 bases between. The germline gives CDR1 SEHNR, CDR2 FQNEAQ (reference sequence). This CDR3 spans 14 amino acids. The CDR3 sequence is CASSLEGPLYEQFF. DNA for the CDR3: TGTGCCAGCAGCTTAGAAGGCCCCCTCTATGAGCAGTTCTTC.

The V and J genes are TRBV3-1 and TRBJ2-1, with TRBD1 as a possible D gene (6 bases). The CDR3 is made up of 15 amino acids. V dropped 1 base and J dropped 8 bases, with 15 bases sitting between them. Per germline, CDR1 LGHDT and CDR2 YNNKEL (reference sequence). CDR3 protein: CASSQANTGPDEQFF. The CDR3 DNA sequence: TGTGCCAGCAGCCAAGCAAATACAGGGCCCGATGAGCAGTTCTTC.

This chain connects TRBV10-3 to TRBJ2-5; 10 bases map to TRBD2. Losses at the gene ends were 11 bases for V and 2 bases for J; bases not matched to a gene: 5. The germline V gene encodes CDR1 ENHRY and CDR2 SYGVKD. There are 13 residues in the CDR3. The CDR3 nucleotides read TGTGCCGCTAGCGGGGGCCATCAAGAGACCCAGTACTTC. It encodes CAASGGHQETQYF.

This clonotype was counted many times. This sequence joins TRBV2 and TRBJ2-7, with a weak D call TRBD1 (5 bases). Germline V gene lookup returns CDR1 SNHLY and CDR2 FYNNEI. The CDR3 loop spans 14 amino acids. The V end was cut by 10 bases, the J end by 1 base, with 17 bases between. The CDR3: CATRYRQGSYEQYF. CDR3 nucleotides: TGTGCCACCAGATATCGGCAGGGATCCTACGAGCAGTACTTC.

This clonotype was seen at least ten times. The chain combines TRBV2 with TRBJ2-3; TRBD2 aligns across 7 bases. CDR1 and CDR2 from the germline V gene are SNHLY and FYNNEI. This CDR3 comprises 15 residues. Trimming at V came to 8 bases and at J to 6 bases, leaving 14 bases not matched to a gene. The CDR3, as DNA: TGTGCCAGCTCGCCAGGCGGGGGACGTTTTGATACGCAGTATTTT. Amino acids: CASSPGGGRFDTQYF.

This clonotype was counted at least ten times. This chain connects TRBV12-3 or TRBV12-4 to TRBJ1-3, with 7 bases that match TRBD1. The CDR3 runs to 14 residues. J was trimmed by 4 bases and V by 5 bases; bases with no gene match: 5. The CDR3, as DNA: TGTGCCAGCAGTAAGGGGACAGTCGGAAACACCATATATTTT. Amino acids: CASSKGTVGNTIYF.

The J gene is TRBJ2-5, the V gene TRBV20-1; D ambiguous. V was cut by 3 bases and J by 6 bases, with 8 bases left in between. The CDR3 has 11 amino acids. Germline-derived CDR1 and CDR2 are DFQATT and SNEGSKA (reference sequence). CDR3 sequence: CSASSWQTQYF. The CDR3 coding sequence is TGCAGTGCTAGCTCGTGGCAGACCCAGTACTTC.

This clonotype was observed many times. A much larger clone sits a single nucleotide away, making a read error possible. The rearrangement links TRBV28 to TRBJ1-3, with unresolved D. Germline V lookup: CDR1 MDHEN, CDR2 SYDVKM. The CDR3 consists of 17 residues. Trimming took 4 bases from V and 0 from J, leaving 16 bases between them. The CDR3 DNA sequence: TGTGCCAGCAGTTCTACCACGGTTGTAAGCTCTGGAAACACCATATATTTT. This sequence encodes CASSSTTVVSSGNTIYF.

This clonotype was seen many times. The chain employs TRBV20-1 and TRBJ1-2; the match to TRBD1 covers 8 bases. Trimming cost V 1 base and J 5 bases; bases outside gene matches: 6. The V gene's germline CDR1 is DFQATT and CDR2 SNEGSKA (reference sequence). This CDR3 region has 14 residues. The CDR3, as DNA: TGCAGTGCTAGAGGAGACAGGGGAGGGTATGGCTACACCTTC. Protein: CSARGDRGGYGYTF.

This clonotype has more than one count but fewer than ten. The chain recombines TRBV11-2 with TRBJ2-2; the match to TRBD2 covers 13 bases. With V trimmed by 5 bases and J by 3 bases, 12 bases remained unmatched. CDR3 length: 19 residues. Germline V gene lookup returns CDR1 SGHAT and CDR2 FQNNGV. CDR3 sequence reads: CASSPSVLAGGRDTGELFF. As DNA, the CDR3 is TGTGCCAGCAGCCCGTCCGTACTAGCGGGGGGGCGGGACACCGGGGAGCTGTTTTTT.

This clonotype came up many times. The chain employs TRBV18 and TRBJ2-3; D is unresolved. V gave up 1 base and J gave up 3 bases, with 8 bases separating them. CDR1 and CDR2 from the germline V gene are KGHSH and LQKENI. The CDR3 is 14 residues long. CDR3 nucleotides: TGTGCCAGCTCACCACAATCCAGGACAGATACGCAGTATTTT. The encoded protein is CASSPQSRTDTQYF.

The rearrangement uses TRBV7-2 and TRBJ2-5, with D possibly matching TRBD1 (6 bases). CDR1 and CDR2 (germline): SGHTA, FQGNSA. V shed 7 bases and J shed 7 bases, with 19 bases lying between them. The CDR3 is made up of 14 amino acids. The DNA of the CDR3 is TGTGCCAGCACTACCCCGGGATCAGGGGCGACCCAGTACTTC. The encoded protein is CASTTPGSGATQYF.

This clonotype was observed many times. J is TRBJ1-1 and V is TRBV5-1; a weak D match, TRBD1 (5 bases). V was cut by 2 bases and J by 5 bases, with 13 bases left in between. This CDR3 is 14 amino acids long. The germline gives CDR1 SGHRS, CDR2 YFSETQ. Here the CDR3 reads CASSFVSGLTEAFF. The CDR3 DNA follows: TGCGCCAGCAGCTTCGTTTCAGGGCTTACTGAAGCTTTCTTT.

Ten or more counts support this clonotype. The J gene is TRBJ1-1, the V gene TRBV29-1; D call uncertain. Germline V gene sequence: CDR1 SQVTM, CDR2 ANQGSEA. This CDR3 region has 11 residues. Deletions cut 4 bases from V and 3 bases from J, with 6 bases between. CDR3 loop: CSVGYYTEAFF. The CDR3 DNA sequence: TGCAGCGTTGGATACTACACTGAAGCTTTCTTT.

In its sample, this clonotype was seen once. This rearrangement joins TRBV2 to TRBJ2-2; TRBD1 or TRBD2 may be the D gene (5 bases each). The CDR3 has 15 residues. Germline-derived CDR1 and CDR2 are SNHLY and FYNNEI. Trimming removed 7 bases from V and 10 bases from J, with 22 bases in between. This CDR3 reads CASKGDSRNTKELFF. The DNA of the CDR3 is TGTGCCAGCAAGGGAGACAGCCGGAACACCAAGGAGCTGTTTTTT.

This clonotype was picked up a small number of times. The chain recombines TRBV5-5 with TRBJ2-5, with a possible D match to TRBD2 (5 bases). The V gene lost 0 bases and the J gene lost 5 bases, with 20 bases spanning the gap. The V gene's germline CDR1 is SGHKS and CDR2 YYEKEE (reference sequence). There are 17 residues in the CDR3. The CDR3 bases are TGTGCCAGCAGCTTGGTTGGGAGCACGGTCGTTCAGGAGACCCAGTACTTC. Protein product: CASSLVGSTVVQETQYF.

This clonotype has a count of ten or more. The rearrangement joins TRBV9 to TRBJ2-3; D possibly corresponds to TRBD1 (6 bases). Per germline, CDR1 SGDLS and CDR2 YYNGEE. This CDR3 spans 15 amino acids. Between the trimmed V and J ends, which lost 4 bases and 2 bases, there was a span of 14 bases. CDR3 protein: CASSLPRGYTDTQYF. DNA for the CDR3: TGTGCCAGCAGCCTGCCTAGGGGGTACACAGATACGCAGTATTTT.

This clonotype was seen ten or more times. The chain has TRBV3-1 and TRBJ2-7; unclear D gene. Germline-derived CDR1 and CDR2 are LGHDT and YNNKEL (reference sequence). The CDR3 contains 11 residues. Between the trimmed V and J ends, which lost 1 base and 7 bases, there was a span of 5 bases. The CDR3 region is CASSQGKEQYF. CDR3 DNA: TGTGCCAGCAGCCAAGGTAAGGAGCAGTACTTC.

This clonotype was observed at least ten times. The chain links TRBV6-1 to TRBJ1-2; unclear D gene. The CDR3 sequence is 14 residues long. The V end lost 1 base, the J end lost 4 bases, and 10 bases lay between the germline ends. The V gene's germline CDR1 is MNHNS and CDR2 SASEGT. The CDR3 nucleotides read TGTGCCAGCAGTGAAGGGGGAGGGTCCTATGGCTACACCTTC. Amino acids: CASSEGGGSYGYTF.